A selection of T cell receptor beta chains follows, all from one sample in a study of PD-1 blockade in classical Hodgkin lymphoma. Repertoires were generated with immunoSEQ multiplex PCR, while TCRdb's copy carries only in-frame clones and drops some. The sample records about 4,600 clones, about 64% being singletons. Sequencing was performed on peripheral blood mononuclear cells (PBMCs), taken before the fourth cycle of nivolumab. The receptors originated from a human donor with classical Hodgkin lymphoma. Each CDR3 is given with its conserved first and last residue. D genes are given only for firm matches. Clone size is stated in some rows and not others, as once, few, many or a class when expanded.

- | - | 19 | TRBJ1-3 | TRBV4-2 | TGTGCCAGCAGCCAAGATCAAGTCCCCGGTGGGGTCTCTGGAAACACCATATATTTT | CASSQDQVPGGVSGNTIYF
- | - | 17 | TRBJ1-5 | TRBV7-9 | TGTGCCAGCAGCCGAGGGGCGGCCGGTAATAGCAATCAGCCCCAGCATTTT | CASSRGAAGNSNQPQHF
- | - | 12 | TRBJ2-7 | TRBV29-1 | TGCAGCGTTCGCGCCGGGTCCTACGAGCAGTACTTC | CSVRAGSYEQYF
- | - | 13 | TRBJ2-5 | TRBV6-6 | TGTGCCAGCAGCCGTAGGATTTTAGAGACCCAGTACTTC | CASSRRILETQYF
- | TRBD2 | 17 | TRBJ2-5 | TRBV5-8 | TGTGCCAGCAGCTTGGGACTAGCGGGAGGGGTGCAAGAGACCCAGTACTTC | CASSLGLAGGVQETQYF
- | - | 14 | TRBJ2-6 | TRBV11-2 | TGTGCCAGCAGCTTCCCTGCTGGGGCCAACGTCCTGACTTTC | CASSFPAGANVLTF
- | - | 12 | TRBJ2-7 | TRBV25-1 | TGTGCCAGCAGTGCGGATACCTACGAGCAGTACTTC | CASSADTYEQYF
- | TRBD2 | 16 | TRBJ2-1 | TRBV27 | TGTGCCAGCAGCGCGGCGATGGGGGAGGGTTACAATGAGCAGTTCTTC | CASSAAMGEGYNEQFF
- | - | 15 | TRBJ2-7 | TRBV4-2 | TGTGCCAGCAGCCAAGAGGAGAGGGGTTTAAGGGAGCAGTACTTC | CASSQEERGLREQYF
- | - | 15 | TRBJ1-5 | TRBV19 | TGTGCCAGTAGAATGAGACAGCTTTACAATCAGCCCCAGCATTTT | CASRMRQLYNQPQHF
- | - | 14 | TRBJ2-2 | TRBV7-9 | TGTGCCAGCAGCCCCAGGGGGAACACCGGGGAGCTGTTTTTT | CASSPRGNTGELFF
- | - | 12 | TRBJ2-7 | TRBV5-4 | TGTGCCAGCAGCCAAATAAGCGGCGAGCAGTACTTC | CASSQISGEQYF
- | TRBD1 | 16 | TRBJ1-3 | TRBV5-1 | TGCGCCAGCCGAAGGGGGCTCGGTAATTCTGGAAACACCATATATTTT | CASRRGLGNSGNTIYF
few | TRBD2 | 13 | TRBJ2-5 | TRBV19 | TGTGCCAGTAGTATAATAAGCGGGGGCGCAGAGTACTTC | CASSIISGGAEYF
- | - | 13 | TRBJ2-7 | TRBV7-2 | TGTGCCAGCAGCTTAGCCAGGATGGGGGAGCAGTACTTC | CASSLARMGEQYF
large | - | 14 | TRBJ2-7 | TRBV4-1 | TGCGCCAGCAGCCATCGGAGCGAGGGCTCCGAGCAGTACTTC | CASSHRSEGSEQYF
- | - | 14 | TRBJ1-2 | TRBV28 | TGTGCCAGCAGTCCCGGACAGAAACCCTATGGCTACACCTTC | CASSPGQKPYGYTF
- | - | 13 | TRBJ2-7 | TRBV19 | TGTGCCAGTAGTATTCTTCGCTCCTACGAGCAGTACTTC | CASSILRSYEQYF
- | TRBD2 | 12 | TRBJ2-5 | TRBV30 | TGTGCCTGGAGTGGCGGGGGGGAGACCCAGTACTTC | CAWSGGGETQYF
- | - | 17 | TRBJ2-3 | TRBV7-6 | TGTGCCAGCAGCTCCGGAGGCGGGATTACTAGCACAGATACGCAGTATTTT | CASSSGGGITSTDTQYF
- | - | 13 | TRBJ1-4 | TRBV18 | TGTGCCAGCTCACCCCAAACTAATGAAAAACTGTTTTTT | CASSPQTNEKLFF
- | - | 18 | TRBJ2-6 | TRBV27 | TGTGCCAGCAGTTTCTTTCCGAACAGGGTCCCTGGGGCCAACGTCCTGACTTTC | CASSFFPNRVPGANVLTF
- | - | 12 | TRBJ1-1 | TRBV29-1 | TGCAGCGTGCATGCGTGGAACACTGAAGCTTTCTTT | CSVHAWNTEAFF
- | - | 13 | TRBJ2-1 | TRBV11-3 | TGTGCCAGCAGCTGGGGTCCGGGGAATGAGCAGTTCTTC | CASSWGPGNEQFF
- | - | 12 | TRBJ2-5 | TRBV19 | TGTGCCAGTAGTATAGCTGGGGAGACCCAGTACTTC | CASSIAGETQYF
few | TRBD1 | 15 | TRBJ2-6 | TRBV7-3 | TGTGCCAGCAGCACAGGGGACTCTGGGGCCAACGTCCTGACTTTC | CASSTGDSGANVLTF
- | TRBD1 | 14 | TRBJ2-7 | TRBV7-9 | TGTGCCAGCAGCGCGCGACAGGGGGCGGTCGAGCAGTACTTC | CASSARQGAVEQYF
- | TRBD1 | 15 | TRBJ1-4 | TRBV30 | TGTGCCTGGAGGAAAAAAGGGGGCAGGGGAGAAAAACTGTTTTTT | CAWRKKGGRGEKLFF
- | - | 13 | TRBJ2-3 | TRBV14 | TGTGCCAGCAGCCAAGATCACAAGGATACGCAGTATTTT | CASSQDHKDTQYF